The 7 T cell receptor beta chains reported below all come from one sample, sequenced in a study of blood T cell repertoires in COVID-19. Profiling relied on immunoSEQ multiplex PCR, and the TCRdb table lists in-frame clones only, not all of them. The sample holds about 210,000 clones, almost 85% seen once. The specimen was peripheral blood. The origin of the receptors is a woman aged 40 to 55 with acute or convalescent COVID-19.

V is TRBV5-6 and J is TRBJ2-3; 8 positions match TRBD1. CDR3 length equals 16 residues. With V trimmed by 0 bases and J by 2 bases, 5 bases remained unmatched. Germline assignment: CDR1 SGHDT and CDR2 YYEEEE. CDR3 bases: TGTGCCAGCAGCTTGGGGCAGGGGGCCTACACAGATACGCAGTATTTT. Encoded protein: CASSLGQGAYTDTQYF.

The chain links TRBV11-2 to TRBJ1-2; TRBD1 is a possible D gene (5 bases). Trimming took off 5 bases at V and 4 bases at J, with 14 bases between the two ends. The germline V gene has CDR1 SGHAT and CDR2 FQNNGV. The CDR3 runs to 14 residues. The CDR3 is CASSPTGGGYGYTF. The CDR3 nucleotides are TGTGCCAGCAGCCCGACGGGGGGAGGCTATGGCTACACCTTC.

This sequence joins TRBV5-1 and TRBJ1-1, with D hard to call. Germline V gives CDR1 SGHRS, CDR2 YFSETQ. The CDR3 is 14 amino acids. The ends were cut back, 3 bases at V and 5 bases at J, with 14 bases in the middle. CDR3 in DNA: TGCGCCAGCAGCTCACGTTTGGGAGGGACTGAAGCTTTCTTT. Translating gives CASSSRLGGTEAFF. Looking up the rest from reference TRBV5-1 and TRBJ1-1 gives the full variable domain: KAGVTQTPRYLIKTRGQQVTLSCSPISGHRSVSWYQQTPGQGLQFLFEYFSETQRNKGNFPGRFSGRQFSNSRSEMNVSTLELGDSALYLCASSSRLGGTEAFFGQGTRLTVV.

The rearrangement uses TRBV9 and TRBJ2-7; 8 bases are shared with TRBD2. This CDR3 spans 15 amino acids. The junction had 11 bases not matched to a gene; V was cut back by 4 bases and J by 5 bases. The germline V gene has CDR1 SGDLS and CDR2 YYNGEE. In DNA form, the CDR3 reads TGTGCCAGCAGCATCTGGACTAGCCCAAGGCACGAGCAGTACTTC. Its translation is CASSIWTSPRHEQYF.

This chain joins TRBV10-3 and TRBJ2-1; the D gene is possibly TRBD1 (5 bases). The CDR3 sequence is 17 residues long. V was trimmed by 3 bases and J by 0 bases, leaving 15 bases between them. In germline, CDR1 is ENHRY, CDR2 SYGVKD. The CDR3 sequence is CAISDWGAAGSYNEQFF. CDR3 nucleotides: TGTGCCATCAGTGATTGGGGCGCCGCCGGCTCCTACAATGAGCAGTTCTTC.

CDR3 in amino acids: CASSETGGKTEAFF. CDR3 coding DNA: TGCGCCAGCAGCGAGACAGGGGGGAAGACTGAAGCTTTCTTT. The chain combines TRBV5-1 with TRBJ1-1, with TRBD1 matching 9 bases. Germline CDR1 SGHRS, CDR2 YFSETQ. V dropped 4 bases and J dropped 5; count of bases not matched to a gene: 6. CDR3 length: 14 residues.

CDR3 sequence reads: CSASLGRPSYNEQFF. The CDR3 DNA reads as TGCAGTGCTAGTTTGGGGCGGCCCTCCTACAATGAGCAGTTCTTC. The V gene is TRBV20-1, the J gene TRBJ2-1, with a tentative D call TRBD1 (5 bases). Germline V gene sequence: CDR1 DFQATT, CDR2 SNEGSKA (reference sequence). Deletions cut 3 bases from V and 0 bases from J, with 12 bases between. The CDR3 sequence is 15 residues long.